This TCR beta chain was found in a study of blood T cell repertoires in COVID-19. As for the study in general: Researchers got acute and convalescent COVID-19 samples from the United States, Italy and Spain. The analysed material was cDNA or gDNA that came from T cells, B-cell-depleted T cells, or PBMCs.

On this clone itself: Other nucleotide sequences in the sample specify the same CDR3.

Germline CDR1 MNHEY, CDR2 SVGAGI. The CDR3 is made up of 12 amino acids. V was trimmed by 7 bases and J by 6 bases, leaving 9 bases between them. Original processing methods: Amplification from reference gene primers served as the basis for estimated nucleated cell counts. The repertoire was sequenced with immunoSEQ multiplex PCR; TCRdb's copy has only in-frame clones and lacks some. V and J calls and clone size come straight from that table; D and trimming were deduced from the DNA. The sample has over 100,000 clones; around 84% are singletons. The chain recombines TRBV6-5 with TRBJ1-4; D may be TRBD1 (5 bases). The sequence was collected from a man aged 35 to 55 with acute or convalescent COVID-19. Sequences were obtained from peripheral blood. In nucleotides, the CDR3 is TGTGCCAGCACCCGGGGGTATGAAAAACTGTTTTTT. Amino acids: CASTRGYEKLFF.